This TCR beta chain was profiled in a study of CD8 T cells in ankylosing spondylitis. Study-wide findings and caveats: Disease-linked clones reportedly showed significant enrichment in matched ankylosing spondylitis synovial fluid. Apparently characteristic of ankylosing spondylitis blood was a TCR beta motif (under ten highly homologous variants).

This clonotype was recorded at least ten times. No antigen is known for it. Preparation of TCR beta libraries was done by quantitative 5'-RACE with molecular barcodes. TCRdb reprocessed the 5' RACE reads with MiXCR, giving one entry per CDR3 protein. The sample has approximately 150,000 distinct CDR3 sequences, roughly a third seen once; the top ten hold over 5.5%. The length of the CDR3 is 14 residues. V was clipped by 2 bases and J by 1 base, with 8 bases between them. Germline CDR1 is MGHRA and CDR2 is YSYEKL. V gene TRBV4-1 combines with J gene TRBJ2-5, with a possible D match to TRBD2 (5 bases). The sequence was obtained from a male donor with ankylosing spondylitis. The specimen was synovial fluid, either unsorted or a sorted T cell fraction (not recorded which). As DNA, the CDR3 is TGCGCCAGCAGCCAACCGGACTTCCAAGAGACCCAGTACTTC. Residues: CASSQPDFQETQYF.